This T cell receptor beta chain was observed in a study of blood T cells in healthy people across ages. Study conclusions and caveats: Both naive CD4+ cell counts and diversity were greater in long-lived donors than in aged donors. The study could not conclusively compare naive and antigen-experienced cells, given its unsorted PBMCs.

About this clonotype itself: Its target is not known.

A second roughly 7 to 11 cycle PCR used barcoded and J-beta primers. Every single cDNA molecule received a tag from a template-switch adaptor with 12 random nucleotides. The yield of each sample was at least 3 million CDR3-containing paired-end reads. Each CDR3 protein gets one entry after TCRdb re-called the 5' RACE reads with MiXCR. The sample records 550,000 to 800,000 distinct CDR3 sequences, approximately 30% being singletons. Germline V gene sequence: CDR1 MNHEY, CDR2 SVGEGT. V was pared by 6 bases and J by 0 bases, with 4 bases of the junction left unmatched. CDR3 length equals 14 residues. The gene calls are TRBV6-2 or TRBV6-3 and TRBJ1-2; 7 positions agree with TRBD1. Sequencing was done on a sample of blood. The origin of this receptor is a woman of 80 years or more in good health. CDR3 residues: CASRKGQTNYGYTF. Written as DNA, the CDR3 is TGTGCCAGCAGAAAGGGACAGACTAACTATGGCTACACCTTC.